This T cell receptor (beta chain) was documented in a study of blood T cell repertoires in COVID-19 (dated by TCRdb to the early 2020s). A note on the overall study: Collaborator samples came from the United States, Italy and Spain and covered acute and convalescent phases of COVID-19. Sample metadata almost always included a de-identified subject ID, COVID-19 status, age in years and sex. Deeply sampled blood TCRbeta repertoires from subjects exposed to, actively infected with, or recovered from COVID-19 were included in the dataset. The prospective study material was composed of cDNA or gDNA derived from T cells, B-cell-depleted T cells, or PBMCs. Where available, HLA class I and class II types were obtained from metadata supplied by the sample provider rather than from assay-based typing. The samples were drawn from the first 160 participants of the ongoing ImmuneRACE study and from 1,254 subjects provided by 6 global collaborators. The repertoires were made available in a free public database intended to serve as a resource for research on the immune response to SARS-CoV-2.

TCRbeta CDR3 regions were amplified from genomic DNA using the immunoSEQ Assay, a bias-controlled multiplex PCR. As for the original processing: Within the assay, amplification of reference gene primers was used to estimate how many nucleated cells each sample contained. To quantify the absolute abundance of each unique TCRbeta CDR3 rearrangement, sequence reads were collapsed and filtered. For each sample, productive Simpson clonality was calculated as the square root of Simpson's diversity index over productive rearrangements. Here the immuneACCESS table is served through TCRdb, limited to in-frame sequences with V and J called. Missing clones are a known gap in these copies; in checked studies unresolved V genes cover under half, and the rest lacks a known reason. V and J calls and clone size are given by that table; D and trimming were obtained from the DNA. The table for this sample lists 150,000 to 200,000 clones; around 87% of them were counted only once. The biggest ten clones account for 2% to 3% of the sample.

Beyond this particular receptor, the publication reports: The quantity of clinical and demographic metadata differed by source and by participant and was supplied without curation.

Collaborating institutions collected whole blood in K2EDTA tubes following their own protocols. For TCRbeta analysis, collaborator samples were shipped as frozen whole blood, as isolated PBMCs, or as DNA extracted from either sample type. V trim: 6 bases; J trim: 4 bases; unmatched bases: 12. From a lookup of the germline V gene, CDR1 and CDR2 are MNHEY and SVGEGT. Measured from the cysteine to the phenylalanine, the CDR3 is 16 residues long. Only the CDR3 DNA stays, 48 bases, in frame from base 1. A word on this clone: Its specific antigen is unknown. No base qualities exist here, and no much larger clone lies one base off it.

The material sequenced was peripheral blood. The chain was built from TRBV6-2 or TRBV6-3 and TRBJ2-1, with 7 bases aligning to TRBD2. The TCR sequence derives from a man aged 40-49 years with active or convalescent COVID-19. CDR3 loop: CASSDPGGGEYNEQFF. The sequence in DNA is TGTGCCAGCAGCGATCCCGGCGGGGGAGAGTACAATGAGCAGTTCTTC.